This record concerns one T cell receptor (beta chain) sequence. The target antigen is unknown. The V gene lost 5 bases and the J gene lost 0 bases, with 17 bases spanning the gap. Germline values: CDR1 DFQATT, CDR2 SNEGSKA (reference sequence). The CDR3 is 16 amino acids. The library was made from cDNA and included unique molecular identifiers. T cells, about 0.85 to 11 million of them, yielded 500,000 to 600,000 cDNA molecules. MiXCR, applied by TCRdb to the PCR reads, yields one record per CDR3 protein. Among some 370,000 distinct CDR3 sequences, around a third were seen once, and the ten largest hold around 15%. The data derive from a study of post-analysis software for immune sequencing data. Across the whole study: Disease trajectories encompassed relapsing-remitting, secondary progressive and progressive-relapsing multiple sclerosis.

Broader study findings: For normalized Chao1 diversity, multiple sclerosis patients scored significantly lower than controls did. Included in a set of 5 or 6 TRBV segments more frequent in patients than controls were TRBV5-6, TRBV5-1 and TRBV20-1. Batch-mates among the samples co-clustered strongly by F measure.

The receptor was isolated from a girl aged 10 to 17 with multiple sclerosis. Sequencing was done on a sample of blood. V gene TRBV20-1 combines with J gene TRBJ2-1; perhaps D is TRBD1 or TRBD2 (5 bases each). The CDR3 DNA reads TGCAGTGCTTATCCTTTGGGACGGAGCTCCTACAATGAGCAGTTCTTC. Protein product: CSAYPLGRSSYNEQFF.